This T cell receptor beta chain appears in the sequencing data of a study of PD-L1 blockade in urothelial cancer. About the research overall: Beginning in about 2014, patients received atezolizumab, given as 1,200 mg intravenously every 3 weeks.

Documented time point: pretreatment peripheral blood. Patients presented with locally advanced or metastatic urothelial carcinoma. Assay: immunoSEQ multiplex PCR; the TCRdb copy retains only in-frame clones and omits some. Among tens of thousands of clones listed, around 90% were seen once. Germline loops: CDR1 LNHDA, CDR2 SQIVND (reference sequence). The V segment lost 6 bases and the J segment 6 bases; nucleotides outside the gene matches: 11. The CDR3 consists of 15 residues. The gene calls are TRBV19 and TRBJ1-5, with TRBD1 matching 7 bases. The receptor was isolated from a man aged 70 or older with urothelial cancer. This material consisted of PBMCs, taken around atezolizumab (anti-PD-L1) treatment. The CDR3 DNA reads TGTGCCAGTAGAAACACAGGGGCTCGGGCTCAGCCCCAGCATTTT. Its translation is CASRNTGARAQPQHF.